Following are 27 T cell receptor beta chains from one sample sequenced in a study of blood T cell repertoires in COVID-19. The table came from immunoSEQ multiplex PCR; TCRdb's copy has only in-frame clones and leaves some out. The sample has about 370,000 clones; approximately 87% are singletons. The sequencing sample was made of peripheral blood. These receptors originate from a young woman with COVID-19, enrolled during active disease.

The chain joins TRBV6-2 or TRBV6-3 to TRBJ2-7; no clear D. CDR1 and CDR2 from the germline V gene are MNHEY and SVGEGT. The CDR3 has 13 amino acids. The V and J ends lost 6 bases and 5 bases respectively, with 14 bases between them. CDR3 in amino acids: CASSLVTVDEQYF. CDR3 nucleotides: TGTGCCAGCAGCCTTGTTACGGTGGACGAGCAGTACTTC.

This CDR3 reads CASSYHSQSSYNEQFF. The CDR3 region has the DNA TGCGCCAGCAGCTACCACTCACAGAGCTCCTACAATGAGCAGTTCTTC. The chain has TRBV5-1 and TRBJ2-1; D is uncertain. Looked up from germline, CDR1 is SGHRS and CDR2 is YFSETQ. The CDR3 extends over 16 amino acids. Trimming pared 3 bases from V and 0 bases from J, leaving 13 bases between.

This sequence joins TRBV28 and TRBJ1-6, with TRBD1 matching 8 bases. Germline V gene data show CDR1 as MDHEN and CDR2 as SYDVKM. V was pared by 4 bases and J by 6 bases, with 2 bases of the junction left unmatched. The CDR3 has 14 residues. The CDR3 is CASSWGQANSPLHF. Written as DNA, the CDR3 is TGTGCCAGCAGTTGGGGACAGGCTAATTCACCCCTCCACTTT. Drawing the rest from reference TRBV28 and TRBJ1-6, the complete variable domain is DVKVTQSSRYLVKRTGEKVFLECVQDMDHENMFWYRQDPGLGLRLIYFSYDVKMKEKGDIPEGYSVSREKKERFSLILESASTNQTSMYLCASSWGQANSPLHFGNGTRLTVT.

The chain uses TRBV9 and TRBJ1-5; D unresolved. Germline CDR1 and CDR2: SGDLS and YYNGEE. Trimming took off 4 bases at V and 0 bases at J, with 11 bases between the two ends. The CDR3 loop spans 15 amino acids. The CDR3: CASSPTGYSNQPQHF. The CDR3 DNA reads TGTGCCAGCAGCCCGACGGGTTATAGCAATCAGCCCCAGCATTTT.

V and J are TRBV5-8 and TRBJ2-1; 9 bases map to TRBD2. Germline trimming cut 0 bases from V and 4 bases from J; bases unmatched to any gene: 2. Germline loops: CDR1 SGHTS, CDR2 YDEGEE. The CDR3 covers 15 residues. The CDR3 region has the DNA TGTGCCAGCAGCTTGGGACTAGCGGTTTACAATGAGCAGTTCTTC. Its translation: CASSLGLAVYNEQFF.

This chain uses TRBV11-3 with TRBJ2-1, with TRBD2 matching over 14 bases. CDR1 and CDR2 from the germline V gene are SGHNT and YENEEA. This CDR3 comprises 15 residues. V shed 3 bases and J 9 bases; nucleotides not matched to a gene: 4. DNA of the CDR3: TGTGCCAGCAGCTTGGGACTAGCGGGAGAATTTGAGCAGTTCTTC. This translates into CASSLGLAGEFEQFF.

Note on this clone: The sample carries other DNA sequences with the same CDR3. The chain has TRBV18 and TRBJ2-7; TRBD1 matches 10 bases. Losses at the gene ends were 3 bases for V and 2 bases for J; bases not matched to a gene: 1. CDR1 is KGHSH, CDR2 LQKENI, per germline. The CDR3 has 14 amino acids. CDR3 loop: CASSPGQGAYEQYF. CDR3 nucleotide sequence: TGTGCCAGCTCACCCGGACAGGGGGCCTACGAGCAGTACTTC.

The rearrangement links TRBV7-3 to TRBJ2-1; 12 bases match TRBD2. The V gene's germline CDR1 is SGHTA and CDR2 FQGTGA. CDR3 length equals 16 residues. V trimming: 5 bases; J trimming: 9 bases; junction bases outside the gene matches: 11. CDR3 nucleotides: TGTGCCAGCAGCCCAAACAGACTAGCGGGAGATATTGAGCAGTTCTTC. Translating it yields CASSPNRLAGDIEQFF.

This clone was observed a single time. Here the CDR3 DNA reads TGTGCCAGTAGTTGGAGGACGGCCTCTGGAAACACCATATATTTT. Residues: CASSWRTASGNTIYF. The chain joins TRBV19 to TRBJ1-3; D is unresolved. There are 15 residues in the CDR3. Deletions cut 5 bases from V and 0 bases from J, with 11 bases between. CDR1 is LNHDA and CDR2 is SQIVND in the germline V gene (reference sequence). The whole variable domain, remainder taken from reference TRBV19 and TRBJ1-3, is DGGITQSPKYLFRKEGQNVTLSCEQNLNHDAMYWYRQDPGQGLRLIYYSQIVNDFQKGDIAEGYSVSREKKESFPLTVTSAQKNPTAFYLCASSWRTASGNTIYFGEGSWLTVV.

The CDR3 sequence: CASSFRGSGANVLTF. In nucleotides, the CDR3 is TGTGCCAGCAGTTTCAGGGGATCTGGGGCCAACGTCCTGACTTTC. The chain carries TRBV2 and TRBJ2-6; a weak D match, TRBD1 (6 bases). CDR3 length: 15 residues. V gave up 5 bases and J gave up 1 base, with 9 bases separating them. Per the germline V gene, CDR1 is SNHLY and CDR2 is FYNNEI.

CDR3 DNA: TGTGCCACCAGTGATTTGGGAGCAGCGACGGGCGGGGAGCTGTTTTTT. Translated: CATSDLGAATGGELFF. The chain has TRBV24-1 and TRBJ2-2; D gene unclear. Germline values: CDR1 KGHDR, CDR2 SFDVKD. The CDR3 loop spans 16 amino acids. V was clipped by 0 bases and J by 7 bases, with 14 bases between them.

The rearrangement links TRBV4-1 to TRBJ1-5, with 9 positions matching TRBD1. V gave up 3 bases and J gave up 4 bases; unmatched junction bases: 1. The CDR3 loop spans 14 amino acids. Germline V gene data show CDR1 as MGHRA and CDR2 as YSYEKL. This chain's CDR3 is CASSHGTGNQPQHF. The CDR3 nucleotides read TGCGCCAGCAGCCACGGGACAGGGAATCAGCCCCAGCATTTT.

The genes are TRBV7-9 and TRBJ1-5, with D maybe TRBD1 (6 bases). V lost 5 bases, J lost 10 bases, and 18 bases lay in between. Germline CDR1 reads SEHNR; CDR2 reads FQNEAQ (reference sequence). CDR3 size: 14 residues. The DNA of the CDR3 is TGTGCCAGCAGCAGAGGGGGGGGTATCAGCCCCCAGCATTTT. It codes for CASSRGGGISPQHF.

The gene calls are TRBV28 and TRBJ2-1; 7 bases fit TRBD2. This CDR3 comprises 15 residues. After removal of 5 bases from V and 4 bases from J, the junction contained 8 bases not matched to a gene. Germline V gene lookup returns CDR1 MDHEN and CDR2 SYDVKM. In DNA form, the CDR3 reads TGTGCCAGCAGTCTCCCCCCGGGACTATACAATGAGCAGTTCTTC. Its protein is CASSLPPGLYNEQFF.

This chain uses TRBV7-9 with TRBJ2-3; 12 bases are shared with TRBD2. This CDR3 contains 17 residues. Germline CDR1 SEHNR, CDR2 FQNEAQ (reference sequence). J gave up 6 bases and V 1 base, and 8 bases lay outside the gene matches. In DNA, the CDR3 is TGTGCCAGCAGCTTAGAAGCCCTAGCGGGAGGGCCGGATACGCAGTATTTT. Encoded protein: CASSLEALAGGPDTQYF.

The gene calls are TRBV10-3 and TRBJ2-1; 7 bases align to TRBD2. CDR1 is ENHRY, CDR2 SYGVKD, per germline. After removal of 4 bases from V and 0 bases from J, the junction contained 12 bases not matched to a gene. This CDR3 contains 18 residues. CDR3 sequence reads: CAISGASGTHSSYNEQFF. The CDR3 DNA is TGTGCCATCAGTGGGGCTAGCGGAACCCATAGCTCCTACAATGAGCAGTTCTTC.

The CDR3 loop reads CASSQEPSIGYEQYF. Here the CDR3 DNA reads TGCGCCAGCAGCCAAGAGCCCAGTATTGGCTACGAGCAGTACTTC. The chain is built from TRBV4-1 and TRBJ2-7, with D unclear. Trimming took 0 bases from V and 3 from J, leaving 12 bases between them. In germline, CDR1 is MGHRA, CDR2 YSYEKL. The CDR3 is made up of 15 amino acids.

The chain employs TRBV5-5 and TRBJ2-3; D call uncertain. Germline V CDR1 and CDR2: SGHKS, YYEKEE (reference sequence). CDR3 length equals 14 residues. Deletions cut 2 bases from V and 0 bases from J, with 7 bases between. The CDR3 DNA reads as TGTGCCAGCAGCTTTGAGGCGAGCACAGATACGCAGTATTTT. Amino acid sequence: CASSFEASTDTQYF.

The V call is TRBV2, the J call TRBJ2-5, with TRBD2 matching 10 bases. CDR3 length equals 17 residues. V lost 6 bases to trimming and J lost 3 bases; unmatched junction nucleotides: 13. Looked up from germline, CDR1 is SNHLY and CDR2 is FYNNEI. CDR3 nucleotides: TGTGCCAGCAGCGATATTAAACTAGCGGGGCAAAAAGAGACCCAGTACTTC. Amino acids: CASSDIKLAGQKETQYF.

This chain links TRBV6-5 with TRBJ2-1, with D maybe TRBD1 (5 bases). The CDR3 has 13 amino acids. CDR1 MNHEY and CDR2 SVGAGI come from the germline V gene. Trimming took off 6 bases at V and 8 bases at J, with 14 bases between the two ends. The CDR3 DNA follows: TGTGCCAGCAGCCAAGTCCAGGGCCATGAGCAGTTCTTC. Translating gives CASSQVQGHEQFF.

The chain carries TRBV6-2 or TRBV6-3 and TRBJ2-5, with 7 bases that match TRBD2. Germline V lookup: CDR1 MNHEY, CDR2 SVGEGT. J was trimmed by 7 bases and V by 6 bases; bases with no gene match: 5. CDR3 length equals 12 residues. The CDR3 is CASSQTGGTQYF. The DNA of the CDR3 is TGTGCCAGCAGCCAAACGGGGGGGACCCAGTACTTC.

The chain has TRBV2 and TRBJ2-1; 7 bases line up with TRBD2. Unmatched junction bases numbered 3, after V lost 4 bases and J lost 3 bases. From germline, CDR1 is SNHLY and CDR2 FYNNEI. The CDR3 has 14 amino acids. CDR3 nucleotides: TGTGCCAGCAGTGCCCGCGGGGGCTACAATGAGCAGTTCTTC. Encoded protein: CASSARGGYNEQFF.

The chain is built from TRBV5-1 and TRBJ1-4; no clear D gene. The CDR3 runs 13 residues. Looked up from germline, CDR1 is SGHRS and CDR2 is YFSETQ. Trimming removed 5 bases from V and 5 bases from J, with 10 bases in between. This chain's CDR3 is CASRGSGNEKLFF. CDR3 nucleotides: TGCGCCAGCAGGGGGAGTGGGAATGAAAAACTGTTTTTT.

The V call is TRBV3-1 (or the pseudogene TRBV3-2), the J call TRBJ1-4; D not certain. The germline V and J ends were trimmed by 2 bases and 5 bases, with 15 bases remaining between them. Per the germline V gene, CDR1 is LGHDT and CDR2 is YNNKEL (reference sequence). CDR3 length: 16 amino acids. CDR3 nucleotide sequence: TGTGCCAGCAGCCAAAGATGGGGAGACGGGAATGAAAAACTGTTTTTT. It yields the protein CASSQRWGDGNEKLFF.

The chain employs TRBV15 and TRBJ1-3; tentative D call: TRBD1 (5 bases). CDR3 length: 15 residues. CDR1 and CDR2 (germline): LNHNV, YYDKDF (reference sequence). Trimming cost V 0 bases and J 4 bases, with 10 bases left between them. The DNA for the CDR3 is TGTGCCACCAGCAGAGATCAGGGCCGCGGAAACACCATATATTTT. It codes for CATSRDQGRGNTIYF.

In this sample, this clone turned up once. The rearrangement links TRBV5-1 to TRBJ2-7; 7 bases map to TRBD2. The V and J ends lost 4 bases and 2 bases, in that order; junction bases with no gene match: 6. Germline assignment: CDR1 SGHRS and CDR2 YFSETQ. This CDR3 contains 14 residues. The CDR3 is CASSPRLATYEQYF. The CDR3 nucleotides read TGCGCCAGCAGCCCAAGACTAGCAACCTACGAGCAGTACTTC.

The V and J genes are TRBV28 and TRBJ2-7, with 14 nucleotides matching TRBD2. J gave up 2 bases and V 6 bases, and 3 bases lay outside the gene matches. In germline, CDR1 is MDHEN, CDR2 SYDVKM. This CDR3 spans 15 amino acids. CDR3: CASRQGLAGAYEQYF. Here the CDR3 DNA reads TGTGCCAGCAGACAGGGACTAGCGGGAGCCTACGAGCAGTACTTC.